This is a list of T cell receptor beta chains from one sample in a study of T cells in Graves' hyperthyroidism and ophthalmopathy. In TCRdb, the multiplex PCR reads were re-called with MiXCR into one record per CDR3 protein. The sample lists roughly 650,000 distinct CDR3 sequences; roughly a sixth were seen once. Sequencing input: blood. Receptor source: a woman aged 40 to 50 with Graves' ophthalmopathy. CDR3s include the opening cysteine and the closing phenylalanine or tryptophan. D genes are given only for firm matches. Size is stated for part of the rows, as once, few or many counts, or as a class when the clone is expanded.

D gene: -
clone size: many
J gene: TRBJ1-2
V gene: TRBV2
CDR3 protein: CASSFQGYYGYTF
CDR3 DNA: TGTGCCAGCAGCTTTCAGGGGTACTATGGCTACACCTTC

D gene: TRBD1
clone size: many
J gene: TRBJ1-6
V gene: TRBV2
CDR3 protein: CASSGQGRSDSPLHF
CDR3 DNA: TGTGCCAGCAGTGGACAGGGGAGGAGTGATTCACCCCTCCACTTT

D gene: TRBD1
clone size: once
J gene: TRBJ1-2
V gene: TRBV7-2
CDR3 protein: CASSLASGQALRSYTF
CDR3 DNA: TGTGCCAGCAGCTTAGCGTCAGGACAGGCCCTCAGGAGCTACACCTTC

D gene: -
clone size: many
J gene: TRBJ2-7
V gene: TRBV15
CDR3 protein: CATSRDPGYEQYF
CDR3 DNA: TGTGCCACCAGCAGAGATCCGGGTTACGAGCAGTACTTC

D gene: -
clone size: many
J gene: TRBJ2-7
V gene: TRBV20-1
CDR3 protein: CSARDSAGYEQYF
CDR3 DNA: TGCAGTGCTAGAGATTCCGCCGGGTACGAGCAGTACTTC

D gene: TRBD1
clone size: few
J gene: TRBJ1-4
V gene: TRBV29-1
CDR3 protein: CSVGAQGAYEKLFF
CDR3 DNA: TGCAGCGTTGGGGCCCAGGGGGCCTATGAAAAACTGTTTTTT

D gene: -
clone size: -
J gene: TRBJ2-5
V gene: TRBV20-1
CDR3 protein: CSPHEETQYF
CDR3 DNA: TGCAGTCCGCACGAAGAGACCCAGTACTTC

D gene: TRBD2
clone size: many
J gene: TRBJ2-3
V gene: TRBV18
CDR3 protein: CASSPGLAGADTQYF
CDR3 DNA: TGTGCCAGCTCACCAGGACTAGCGGGAGCAGATACGCAGTATTTT

D gene: -
clone size: -
J gene: TRBJ2-5
V gene: TRBV5-1
CDR3 protein: CASSFNGRHQETQYF
CDR3 DNA: TGCGCCAGCAGCTTTAACGGGAGACATCAAGAGACCCAGTACTTC

D gene: TRBD1
clone size: -
J gene: TRBJ1-3
V gene: TRBV7-9
CDR3 protein: CASSKQGNRPGNTIYF
CDR3 DNA: TGTGCCAGCAGCAAACAGGGGAATAGGCCTGGAAACACCATATATTTT

D gene: TRBD1
clone size: -
J gene: TRBJ2-7
V gene: TRBV5-5
CDR3 protein: CASSKSGGWQYF
CDR3 DNA: TGTGCCAGCAGTAAGTCAGGGGGATGGCAGTACTTC

D gene: TRBD2
clone size: many
J gene: TRBJ2-5
V gene: TRBV18
CDR3 protein: CASSQLSGRFQETQYF
CDR3 DNA: TGTGCCAGCTCACAACTCAGCGGGAGGTTCCAAGAGACCCAGTACTTC

D gene: TRBD1
clone size: -
J gene: TRBJ2-7
V gene: TRBV4-2
CDR3 protein: CASSQDPGRDRAYEQYF
CDR3 DNA: TGTGCCAGCAGCCAAGATCCTGGCCGGGACAGGGCCTACGAGCAGTACTTC

D gene: TRBD2
clone size: few
J gene: TRBJ2-1
V gene: TRBV6-1
CDR3 protein: CASGGVAYNEQFF
CDR3 DNA: TGTGCCAGCGGGGGGGTAGCCTACAATGAGCAGTTCTTC

D gene: -
clone size: -
J gene: TRBJ2-7
V gene: TRBV10-3
CDR3 protein: CAISEGLNEQYF
CDR3 DNA: TGTGCCATCAGTGAGGGCCTCAACGAGCAGTACTTC

D gene: TRBD1
clone size: few
J gene: TRBJ1-2
V gene: TRBV7-2
CDR3 protein: CASSFTGQEFGYTF
CDR3 DNA: TGTGCCAGCAGCTTTACAGGACAGGAGTTTGGCTACACCTTC

D gene: -
clone size: many
J gene: TRBJ2-1
V gene: TRBV6-2/TRBV6-3
CDR3 protein: CASRPQSRSGRSSYNEQFF
CDR3 DNA: TGTGCCAGCAGACCTCAAAGCAGGAGCGGCAGGAGCTCCTACAATGAGCAGTTCTTC

D gene: TRBD2
clone size: few
J gene: TRBJ2-7
V gene: TRBV10-2
CDR3 protein: CASSDSGGIYEQYF
CDR3 DNA: TGCGCCAGCAGTGACAGCGGGGGGATTTACGAGCAGTACTTC

D gene: -
clone size: -
J gene: TRBJ2-7
V gene: TRBV28
CDR3 protein: CASSSRVVTYEQYF
CDR3 DNA: TGTGCCAGCAGTTCCCGGGTAGTTACCTACGAGCAGTACTTC

D gene: -
clone size: many
J gene: TRBJ2-3
V gene: TRBV5-1
CDR3 protein: CASSAPGTPDTQYF
CDR3 DNA: TGCGCCAGCAGCGCCCCCGGGACTCCAGATACGCAGTATTTT

D gene: -
clone size: -
J gene: TRBJ2-5
V gene: TRBV12-3/TRBV12-4
CDR3 protein: CASGRSPQETQYF
CDR3 DNA: TGTGCCAGCGGAAGGTCACCTCAAGAGACCCAGTACTTC

D gene: TRBD2
clone size: few
J gene: TRBJ2-7
V gene: TRBV9
CDR3 protein: CASCPVGRGSSYEQYF
CDR3 DNA: TGTGCCAGTTGCCCCGTTGGGCGCGGGAGCTCCTACGAGCAGTACTTC

D gene: TRBD1
clone size: -
J gene: TRBJ2-3
V gene: TRBV5-5
CDR3 protein: CASSLPSGTGNTDTQYF
CDR3 DNA: TGTGCCAGCAGCTTGCCGTCCGGGACAGGCAACACAGATACGCAGTATTTT

D gene: TRBD2
clone size: few
J gene: TRBJ2-5
V gene: TRBV10-3
CDR3 protein: CAIRQFLAGGGETQYF
CDR3 DNA: TGTGCCATCAGGCAATTTTTAGCGGGAGGAGGAGAGACCCAGTACTTC

D gene: TRBD1
clone size: -
J gene: TRBJ1-3
V gene: TRBV5-4
CDR3 protein: CASSADRASNTIYF
CDR3 DNA: TGTGCCAGCAGCGCGGACAGGGCATCGAACACCATATATTTT

D gene: -
clone size: many
J gene: TRBJ2-7
V gene: TRBV6-2/TRBV6-3
CDR3 protein: CASREGENYEQYF
CDR3 DNA: TGTGCCAGCAGGGAGGGCGAAAACTACGAGCAGTACTTC